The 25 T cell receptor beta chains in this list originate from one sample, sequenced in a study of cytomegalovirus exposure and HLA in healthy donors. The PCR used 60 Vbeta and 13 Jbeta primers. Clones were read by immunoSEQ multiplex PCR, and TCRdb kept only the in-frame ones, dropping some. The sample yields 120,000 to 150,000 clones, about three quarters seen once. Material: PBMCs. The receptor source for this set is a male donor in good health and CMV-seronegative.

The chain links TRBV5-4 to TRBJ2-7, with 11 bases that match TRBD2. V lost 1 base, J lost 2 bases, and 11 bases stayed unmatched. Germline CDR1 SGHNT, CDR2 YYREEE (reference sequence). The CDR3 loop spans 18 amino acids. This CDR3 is CASSLLHTGTSGTYEQYF. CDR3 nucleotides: TGTGCCAGCAGCTTGTTGCATACCGGGACTAGCGGAACCTACGAGCAGTACTTC.

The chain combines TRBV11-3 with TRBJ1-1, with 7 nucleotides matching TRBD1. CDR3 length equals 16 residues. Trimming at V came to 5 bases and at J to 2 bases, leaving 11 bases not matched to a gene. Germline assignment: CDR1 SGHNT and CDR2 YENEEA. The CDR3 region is CASSNLGTAGNTEAFF. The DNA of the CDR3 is TGTGCCAGCAGCAACTTAGGGACAGCCGGAAACACTGAAGCTTTCTTT.

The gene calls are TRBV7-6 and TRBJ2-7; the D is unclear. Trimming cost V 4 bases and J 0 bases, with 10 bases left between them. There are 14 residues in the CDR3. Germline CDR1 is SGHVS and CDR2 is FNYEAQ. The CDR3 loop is CASSSYGSSYEQYF. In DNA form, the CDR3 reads TGTGCCAGCAGCTCTTACGGTAGCTCCTACGAGCAGTACTTC.

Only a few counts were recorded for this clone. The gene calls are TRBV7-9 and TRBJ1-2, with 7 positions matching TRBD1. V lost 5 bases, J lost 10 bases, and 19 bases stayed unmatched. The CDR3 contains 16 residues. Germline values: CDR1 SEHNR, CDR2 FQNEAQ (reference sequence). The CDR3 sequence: CASSPNHRGAQGYYTF. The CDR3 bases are TGTGCCAGCAGCCCTAACCACAGGGGTGCACAAGGTTACTACACCTTC.

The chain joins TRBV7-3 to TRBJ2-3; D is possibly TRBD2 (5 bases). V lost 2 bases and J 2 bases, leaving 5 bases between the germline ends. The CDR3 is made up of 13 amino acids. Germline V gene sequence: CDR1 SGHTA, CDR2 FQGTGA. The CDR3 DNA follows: TGTGCCAGCAGCTTAGACTACACAGATACGCAGTATTTT. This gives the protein CASSLDYTDTQYF.

The CDR3 DNA reads TGTGCCAGCAGTATCGACCCGGGATCCATAGGAGCTTTCTTT. Protein: CASSIDPGSIGAFF. The genes are TRBV6-6 and TRBJ1-1; no firm D call. The CDR3 is 14 residues long. Trimming took off 5 bases at V and 10 bases at J, with 20 bases between the two ends. Germline V gene lookup returns CDR1 MNHNY and CDR2 SVGAGI (reference sequence).

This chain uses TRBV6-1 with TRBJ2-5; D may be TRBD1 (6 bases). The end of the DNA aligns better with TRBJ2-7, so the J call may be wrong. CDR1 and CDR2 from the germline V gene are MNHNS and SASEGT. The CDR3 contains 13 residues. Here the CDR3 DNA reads TGTGCCAGCAGTAGGCCCTACAGGGTCGAGCAGTACTTC. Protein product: CASSRPYRVEQYF.

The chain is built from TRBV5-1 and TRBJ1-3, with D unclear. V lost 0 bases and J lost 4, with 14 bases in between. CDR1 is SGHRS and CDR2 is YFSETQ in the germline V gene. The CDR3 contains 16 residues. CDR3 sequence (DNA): TGCGCCAGCAGCTTGGCCCTAATTAGATCGGGAAACACCATATATTTT. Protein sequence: CASSLALIRSGNTIYF.

The CDR3 DNA reads as TGTGCCAGCAGCACCTTTGGCGGCGGGGGCACTGAAGCTTTCTTT. It is translated as CASSTFGGGGTEAFF. The chain has TRBV9 and TRBJ1-1; D is perhaps TRBD1 (5 bases). V was trimmed by 4 bases and J by 4 bases, leaving 17 bases between them. CDR3 length equals 15 residues. Germline values: CDR1 SGDLS, CDR2 YYNGEE.

The CDR3 bases are TGTGCCAGCAGCTTACTAGGGGAAGAGACCCAGTACTTC. Its protein is CASSLLGEETQYF. V is TRBV7-9 and J is TRBJ2-5; weak D call: TRBD1 (5 bases). The CDR3 is made up of 13 amino acids. The germline CDR1 and CDR2 sequences are SEHNR and FQNEAQ (reference sequence). V was trimmed by 2 bases and J by 3 bases, leaving 7 bases between them.

CDR3 coding DNA: TGTGCCTGGAGTGCTCAGGGCGATCAGCCCCAGCATTTT. Its translation: CAWSAQGDQPQHF. V usage is TRBV30 and J usage is TRBJ1-5; D is possibly TRBD1 (5 bases). The CDR3 runs to 13 residues. Germline loops: CDR1 GTSNPN, CDR2 SVGIG (reference sequence). The V gene lost 1 base and the J gene lost 5 bases, with 9 bases spanning the gap.

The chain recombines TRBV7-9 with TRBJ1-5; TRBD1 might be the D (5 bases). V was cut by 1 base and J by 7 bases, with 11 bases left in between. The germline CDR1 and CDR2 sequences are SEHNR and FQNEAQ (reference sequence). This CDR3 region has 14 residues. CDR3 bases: TGTGCCAGCAGCTTAGATGCAGGGAACCAGCCCCAGCATTTT. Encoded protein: CASSLDAGNQPQHF.

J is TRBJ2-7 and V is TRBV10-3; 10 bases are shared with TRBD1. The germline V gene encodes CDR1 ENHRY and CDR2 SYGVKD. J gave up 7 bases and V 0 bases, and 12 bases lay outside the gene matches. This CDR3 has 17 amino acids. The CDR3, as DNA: TGTGCCATCAGTGAGTCTGTCGCCGGGACAGGGGCAAGGGAGCAGTACTTC. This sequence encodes CAISESVAGTGAREQYF.

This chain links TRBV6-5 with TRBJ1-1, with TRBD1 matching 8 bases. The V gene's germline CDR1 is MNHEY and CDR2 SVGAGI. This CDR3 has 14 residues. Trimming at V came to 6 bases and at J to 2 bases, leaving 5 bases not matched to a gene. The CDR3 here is CASRSDRGNTEAFF. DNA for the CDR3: TGTGCCAGCAGGAGCGACAGGGGTAACACTGAAGCTTTCTTT.

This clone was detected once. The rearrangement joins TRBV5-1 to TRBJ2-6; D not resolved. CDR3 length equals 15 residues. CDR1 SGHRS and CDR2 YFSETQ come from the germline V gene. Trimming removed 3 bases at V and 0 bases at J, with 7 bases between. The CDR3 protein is CASSSTASGANVLTF. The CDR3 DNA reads TGCGCCAGCAGCTCTACAGCCTCTGGGGCCAACGTCCTGACTTTC.

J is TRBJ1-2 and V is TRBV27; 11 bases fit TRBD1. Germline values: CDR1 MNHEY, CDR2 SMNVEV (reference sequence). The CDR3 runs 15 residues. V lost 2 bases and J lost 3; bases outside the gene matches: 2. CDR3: CASSLGTGGYYGYTF. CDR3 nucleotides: TGTGCCAGCAGTTTAGGGACAGGGGGTTACTATGGCTACACCTTC.

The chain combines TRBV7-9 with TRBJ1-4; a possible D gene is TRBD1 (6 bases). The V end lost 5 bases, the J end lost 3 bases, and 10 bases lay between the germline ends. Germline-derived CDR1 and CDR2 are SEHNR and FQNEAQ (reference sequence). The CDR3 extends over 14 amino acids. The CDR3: CASSLQGSNEKLFF. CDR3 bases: TGTGCCAGCAGCCTACAGGGTTCTAATGAAAAACTGTTTTTT.

CDR3 DNA: TGTGCCAGCTCGCCCCACCCGGGAAGCTCCTACGAGCAGTACTTC. It encodes CASSPHPGSSYEQYF. V and J are TRBV18 and TRBJ2-7; tentative D call: TRBD2 (5 bases). This CDR3 spans 15 amino acids. The V and J ends lost 6 bases and 0 bases respectively, with 15 bases between them. CDR1 is KGHSH and CDR2 is LQKENI in the germline V gene.

The CDR3 nucleotides read TGTGCCAGCAGCCGCAGGGGTAACTATGGCTACACCTTC. Translation: CASSRRGNYGYTF. The rearrangement uses TRBV5-6 and TRBJ1-2; maybe TRBD1 (6 bases). The germline CDR1 and CDR2 sequences are SGHDT and YYEEEE. The ends were cut back, 4 bases at V and 1 base at J, with 8 bases in the middle. CDR3 size: 13 residues.

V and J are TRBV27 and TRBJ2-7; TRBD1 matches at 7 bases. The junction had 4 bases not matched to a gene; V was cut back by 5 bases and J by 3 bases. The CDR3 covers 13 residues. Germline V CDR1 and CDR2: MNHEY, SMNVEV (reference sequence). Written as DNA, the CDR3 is TGTGCCAGCAGTCCCGGGACAGTCTACGAGCAGTACTTC. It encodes CASSPGTVYEQYF.

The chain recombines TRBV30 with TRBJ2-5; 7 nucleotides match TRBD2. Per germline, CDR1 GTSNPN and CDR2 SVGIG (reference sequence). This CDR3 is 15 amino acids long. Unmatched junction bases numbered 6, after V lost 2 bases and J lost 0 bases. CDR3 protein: CAWSPGGRYQETQYF. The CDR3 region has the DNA TGTGCCTGGAGTCCGGGGGGACGGTACCAAGAGACCCAGTACTTC.

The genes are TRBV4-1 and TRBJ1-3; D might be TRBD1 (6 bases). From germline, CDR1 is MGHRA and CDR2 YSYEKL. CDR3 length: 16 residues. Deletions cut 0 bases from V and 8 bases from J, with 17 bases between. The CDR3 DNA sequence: TGCGCCAGCAGCCAAGAGGGGCAGGGGAGTGTGTACACCATATATTTT. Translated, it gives CASSQEGQGSVYTIYF.

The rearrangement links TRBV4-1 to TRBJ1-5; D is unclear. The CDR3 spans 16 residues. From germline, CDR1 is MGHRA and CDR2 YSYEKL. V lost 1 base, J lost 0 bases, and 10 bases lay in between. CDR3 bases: TGCGCCAGCAGCCAAGCCTCCGGGGATAGCAATCAGCCCCAGCATTTT. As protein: CASSQASGDSNQPQHF.

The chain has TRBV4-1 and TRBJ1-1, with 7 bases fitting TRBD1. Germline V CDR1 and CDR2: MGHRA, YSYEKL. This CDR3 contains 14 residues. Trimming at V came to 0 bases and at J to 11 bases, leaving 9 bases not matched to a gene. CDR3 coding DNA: TGCGCCAGCAGCCAAGATGCGTGGTTCAGGGGGGCTTTCTTT. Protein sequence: CASSQDAWFRGAFF.

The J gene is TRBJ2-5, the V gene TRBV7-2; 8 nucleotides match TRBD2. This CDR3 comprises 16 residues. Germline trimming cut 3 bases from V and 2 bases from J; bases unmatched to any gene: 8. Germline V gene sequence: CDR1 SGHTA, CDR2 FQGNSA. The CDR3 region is CASSFGSGGGQETQYF. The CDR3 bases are TGTGCCAGCAGCTTCGGCTCCGGGGGGGGTCAAGAGACCCAGTACTTC.